Below, one TCR beta chain is given with its context. This entry belongs to a study of T cell changes during pregnancy in multiple sclerosis. Profiling relied on immunoSEQ multiplex PCR, and the TCRdb table lists in-frame clones only, not all of them. The data contain about 120,000 clones, around 93% of them seen just once; the ten biggest clones take up approximately 6.2%. The CDR3 consists of 15 residues. Germline V gene lookup returns CDR1 SGHVS and CDR2 FQNEAQ. Trimming shortened V by 2 bases and J by 2 bases, and 12 bases separated the two germline ends. V and J are TRBV7-8 and TRBJ2-5; D perhaps matches TRBD2 (6 bases). This receptor was identified in a female donor with multiple sclerosis, enrolled in a pregnancy study. This specimen consisted of peripheral blood, obtained before pregnancy. The CDR3 loop is CASSLSGPRQETQYF. The CDR3 region has the DNA TGTGCCAGCAGCTTAAGCGGGCCGCGGCAAGAGACCCAGTACTTC. The full variable domain, its missing parts supplied by reference TRBV7-8 and TRBJ2-5, is GAGVSQSPRYKVAKRGQDVALRCDPISGHVSLFWYQQALGQGPEFLTYFQNEAQLDKSGLPSDRFFAERPEGSVSTLKIQRTQQEDSAVYLCASSLSGPRQETQYFGPGTRLLVL.